This T cell receptor (beta chain) was captured in a study of naive and memory T cell subsets. The beta constant-region primer was an equimolar mix of two oligonucleotides covering TRBC1 and TRBC2. Ligation attached a single-stranded oligonucleotide with a 12-nucleotide UMI and the SP2 primer to the cDNA 3' end. TCRdb reprocessed the UMI-ligation and nested PCR reads with MiXCR, giving one entry per CDR3 protein. The sample gives tens of thousands of distinct CDR3 sequences, 7% to 8% of which show up once; around 1.6% is in the top ten. This CDR3 contains 13 residues. Trimming removed 3 bases at V and 8 bases at J, with 15 bases between. CDR1 and CDR2 from the germline V gene are DFQATT and SNEGSKA (reference sequence). Regarding this clonotype: Its target is unknown.

Study-level results: Over 95% of naive TCR sequences appeared only once after error correction, unlike memory subsets. Naive and memory subsets had different power law exponents for TCR abundance.

The gene calls are TRBV20-1 and TRBJ2-3, with a weak D call TRBD2 (6 bases). The receptor was isolated from a human donor in good health. The specimen was central memory CD4+ T cells from blood. The CDR3 DNA sequence: TGCAGTGCTAGTGCCGGGAGTAGGGCTACGCAGTATTTT. This translates into CSASAGSRATQYF.